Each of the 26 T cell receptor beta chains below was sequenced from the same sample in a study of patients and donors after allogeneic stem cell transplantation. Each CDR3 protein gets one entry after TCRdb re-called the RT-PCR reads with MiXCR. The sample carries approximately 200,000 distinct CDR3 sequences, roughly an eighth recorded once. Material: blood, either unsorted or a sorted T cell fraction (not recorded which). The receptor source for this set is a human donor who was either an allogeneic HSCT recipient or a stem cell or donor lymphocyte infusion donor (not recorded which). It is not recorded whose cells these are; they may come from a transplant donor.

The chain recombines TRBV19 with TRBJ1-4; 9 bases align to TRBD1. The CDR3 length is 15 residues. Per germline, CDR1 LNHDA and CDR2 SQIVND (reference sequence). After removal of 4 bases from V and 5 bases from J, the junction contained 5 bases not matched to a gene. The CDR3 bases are TGTGCCAGTAGTACCAGAGGGACAGGGAATGAAAAACTGTTTTTT. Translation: CASSTRGTGNEKLFF. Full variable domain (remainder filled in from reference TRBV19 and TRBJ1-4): DGGITQSPKYLFRKEGQNVTLSCEQNLNHDAMYWYRQDPGQGLRLIYYSQIVNDFQKGDIAEGYSVSREKKESFPLTVTSAQKNPTAFYLCASSTRGTGNEKLFFGSGTQLSVL.

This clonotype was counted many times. The CDR3 DNA reads TGTGCCAGCAGCGTAGTAGACGGGGGGGGATCCTCGGTCCAGTACTTC. Protein sequence: CASSVVDGGGSSVQYF. The J gene is TRBJ2-5, the V gene TRBV9, with 8 nucleotides matching TRBD2. The germline CDR1 and CDR2 sequences are SGDLS and YYNGEE. This CDR3 region has 16 residues. J gave up 10 bases and V 0 bases, and 14 bases lay outside the gene matches.

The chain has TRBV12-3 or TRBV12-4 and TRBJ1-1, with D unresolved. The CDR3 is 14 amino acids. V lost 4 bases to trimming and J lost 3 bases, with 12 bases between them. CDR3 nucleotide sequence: TGTGCCAGCAGTTGGGCAAGAAGTGACACTGAAGCTTTCTTT. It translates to CASSWARSDTEAFF.

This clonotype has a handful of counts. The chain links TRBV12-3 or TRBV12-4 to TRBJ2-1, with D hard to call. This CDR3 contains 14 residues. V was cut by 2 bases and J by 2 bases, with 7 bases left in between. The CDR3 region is CASSLSLAYNEQFF. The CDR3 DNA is TGTGCCAGCAGTTTAAGCCTGGCCTACAATGAGCAGTTCTTC.

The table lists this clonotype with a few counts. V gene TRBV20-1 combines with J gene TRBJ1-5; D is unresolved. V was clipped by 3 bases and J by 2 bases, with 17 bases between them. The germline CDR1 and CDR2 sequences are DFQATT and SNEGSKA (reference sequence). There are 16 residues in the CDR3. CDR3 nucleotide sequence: TGCAGTGCTAGGGCGGACCCCACCGGGGGCAATCAGCCCCAGCATTTT. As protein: CSARADPTGGNQPQHF.

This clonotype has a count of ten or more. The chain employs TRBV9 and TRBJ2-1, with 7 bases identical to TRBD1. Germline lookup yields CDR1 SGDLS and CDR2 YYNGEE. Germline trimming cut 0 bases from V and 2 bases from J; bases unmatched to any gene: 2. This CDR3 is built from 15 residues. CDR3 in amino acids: CASSVGQGAYNEQFF. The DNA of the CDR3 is TGTGCCAGCAGCGTAGGTCAGGGGGCCTACAATGAGCAGTTCTTC.

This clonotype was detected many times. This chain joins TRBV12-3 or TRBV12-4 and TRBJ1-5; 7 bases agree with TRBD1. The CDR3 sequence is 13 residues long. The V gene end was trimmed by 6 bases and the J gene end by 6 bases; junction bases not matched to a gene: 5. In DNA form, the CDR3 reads TGTGCCAGCAGCCCAGGGGGGGGTCAGCCCCAGCATTTT. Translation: CASSPGGGQPQHF.

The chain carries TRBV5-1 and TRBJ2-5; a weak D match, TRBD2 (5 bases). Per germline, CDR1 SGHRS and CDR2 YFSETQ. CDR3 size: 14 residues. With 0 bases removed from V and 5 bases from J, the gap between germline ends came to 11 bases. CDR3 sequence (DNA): TGCGCCAGCAGCTTGGCGGCGGCGGGCGAGACCCAGTACTTC. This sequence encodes CASSLAAAGETQYF.

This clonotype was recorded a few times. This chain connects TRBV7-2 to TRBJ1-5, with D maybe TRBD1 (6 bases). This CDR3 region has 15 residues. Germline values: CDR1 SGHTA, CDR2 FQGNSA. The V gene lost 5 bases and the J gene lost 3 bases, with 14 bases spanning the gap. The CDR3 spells CASSLTGVDNQPQHF. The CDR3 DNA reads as TGTGCCAGCAGCCTGACAGGAGTGGACAATCAGCCCCAGCATTTT.

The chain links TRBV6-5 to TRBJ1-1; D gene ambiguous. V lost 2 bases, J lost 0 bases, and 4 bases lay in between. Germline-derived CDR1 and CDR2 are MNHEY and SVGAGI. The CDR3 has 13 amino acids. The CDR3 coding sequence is TGTGCCAGCAGTTACGACTTGAACACTGAAGCTTTCTTT. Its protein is CASSYDLNTEAFF.

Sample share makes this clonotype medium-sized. CDR3 coding DNA: TGTGCCAGCAGCTTAGGGGGAGGTCCTGATACGCAGTATTTT. Protein: CASSLGGGPDTQYF. The chain employs TRBV11-2 and TRBJ2-3; TRBD2 is a possible D gene (6 bases). V gave up 1 base and J gave up 6 bases, with 11 bases separating them. CDR3 length: 14 residues. The germline gives CDR1 SGHAT, CDR2 FQNNGV.

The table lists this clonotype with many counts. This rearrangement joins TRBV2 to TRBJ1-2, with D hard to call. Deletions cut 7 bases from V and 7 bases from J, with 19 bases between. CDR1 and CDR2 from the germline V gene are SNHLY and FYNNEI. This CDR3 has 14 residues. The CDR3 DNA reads TGTGCCAGCACCTCCCGGGCGGCGTCAGGTGGCTACACCTTC. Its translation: CASTSRAASGGYTF.

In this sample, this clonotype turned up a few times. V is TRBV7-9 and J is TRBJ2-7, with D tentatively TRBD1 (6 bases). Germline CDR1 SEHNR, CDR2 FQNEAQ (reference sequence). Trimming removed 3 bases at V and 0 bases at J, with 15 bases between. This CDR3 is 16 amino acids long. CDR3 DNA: TGTGCCAGCAGCTTTGGGACACTCGAGAGCTCCTACGAGCAGTACTTC. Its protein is CASSFGTLESSYEQYF.

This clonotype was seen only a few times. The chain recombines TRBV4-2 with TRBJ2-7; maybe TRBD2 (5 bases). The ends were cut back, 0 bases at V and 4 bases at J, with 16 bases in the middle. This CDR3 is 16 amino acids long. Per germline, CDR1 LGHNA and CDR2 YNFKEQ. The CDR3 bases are TGTGCCAGCAGCCAAGATGGGAGTATTTCCCCATACGAGCAGTACTTC. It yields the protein CASSQDGSISPYEQYF.

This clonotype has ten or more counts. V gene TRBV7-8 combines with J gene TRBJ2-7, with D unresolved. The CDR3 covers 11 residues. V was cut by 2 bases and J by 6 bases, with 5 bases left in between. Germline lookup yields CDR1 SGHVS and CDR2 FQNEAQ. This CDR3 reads CASSLSVEQYF. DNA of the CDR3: TGTGCCAGCAGCTTATCAGTCGAGCAGTACTTC.

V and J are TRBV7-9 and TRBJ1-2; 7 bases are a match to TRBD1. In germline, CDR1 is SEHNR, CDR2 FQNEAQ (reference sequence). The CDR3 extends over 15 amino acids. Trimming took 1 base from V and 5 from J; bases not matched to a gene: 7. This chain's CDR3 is CASSLGEGARYGYTF. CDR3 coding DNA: TGTGCCAGCAGCTTAGGGGAGGGGGCGAGGTATGGCTACACCTTC.

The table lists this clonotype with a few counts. This chain's CDR3 is CASAGAGTDTQYF. As DNA, the CDR3 is TGTGCCAGCGCGGGGGCGGGCACAGATACGCAGTATTTT. The V and J genes are TRBV7-6 and TRBJ2-3; the D gene is possibly TRBD2 (7 bases). Germline V lookup: CDR1 SGHVS, CDR2 FNYEAQ. The CDR3 spans 13 residues. V was shortened by 8 bases and J by 1 base, with 10 bases between the two germline ends.

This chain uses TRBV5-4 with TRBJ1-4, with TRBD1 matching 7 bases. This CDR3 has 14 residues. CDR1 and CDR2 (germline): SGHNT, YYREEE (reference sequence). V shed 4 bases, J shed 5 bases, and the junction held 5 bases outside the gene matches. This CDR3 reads CASSLQGRNEKLFF. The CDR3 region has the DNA TGTGCCAGCAGCCTACAGGGGCGCAATGAAAAACTGTTTTTT.

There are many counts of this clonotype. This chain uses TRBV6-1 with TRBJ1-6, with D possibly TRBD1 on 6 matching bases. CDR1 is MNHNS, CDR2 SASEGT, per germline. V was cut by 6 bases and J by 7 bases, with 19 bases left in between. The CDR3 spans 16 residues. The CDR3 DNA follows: TGTGCCAGCAGCACCAACCCGACAGGAGCCAATTCACCCCTCCACTTT. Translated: CASSTNPTGANSPLHF.

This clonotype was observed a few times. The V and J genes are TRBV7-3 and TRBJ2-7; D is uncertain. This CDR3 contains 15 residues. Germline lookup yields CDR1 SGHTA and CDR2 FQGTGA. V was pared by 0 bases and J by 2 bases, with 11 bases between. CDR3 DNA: TGTGCCAGCAGCTTAACCCCCTTGACACCCTACGAGCAGTACTTC. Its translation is CASSLTPLTPYEQYF.

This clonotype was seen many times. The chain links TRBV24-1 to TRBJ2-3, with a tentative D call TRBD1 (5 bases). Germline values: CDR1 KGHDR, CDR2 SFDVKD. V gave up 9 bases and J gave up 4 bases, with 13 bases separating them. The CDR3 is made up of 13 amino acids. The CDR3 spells CATSPPGSDTQYF. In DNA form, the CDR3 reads TGTGCCACCTCACCTCCAGGGTCAGATACGCAGTATTTT.

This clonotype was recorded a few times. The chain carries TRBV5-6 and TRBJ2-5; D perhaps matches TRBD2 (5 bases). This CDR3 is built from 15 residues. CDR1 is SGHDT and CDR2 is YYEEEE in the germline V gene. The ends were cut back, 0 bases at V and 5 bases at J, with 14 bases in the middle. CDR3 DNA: TGTGCCAGCAGCTTGGTCCTGAGGGTCGGGGAGACCCAGTACTTC. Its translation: CASSLVLRVGETQYF.

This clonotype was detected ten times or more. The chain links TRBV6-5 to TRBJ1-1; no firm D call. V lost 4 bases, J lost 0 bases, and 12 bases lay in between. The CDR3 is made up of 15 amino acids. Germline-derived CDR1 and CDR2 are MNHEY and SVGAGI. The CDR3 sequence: CASSFDEGMNTEAFF. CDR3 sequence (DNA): TGTGCCAGCAGTTTCGACGAGGGAATGAACACTGAAGCTTTCTTT.

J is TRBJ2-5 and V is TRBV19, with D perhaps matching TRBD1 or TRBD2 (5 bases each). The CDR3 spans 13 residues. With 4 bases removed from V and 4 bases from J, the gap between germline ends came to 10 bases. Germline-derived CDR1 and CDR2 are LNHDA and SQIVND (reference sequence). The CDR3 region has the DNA TGTGCCAGTAGTAACCGGGACGTAGAGACCCAGTACTTC. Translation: CASSNRDVETQYF. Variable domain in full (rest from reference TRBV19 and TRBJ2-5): DGGITQSPKYLFRKEGQNVTLSCEQNLNHDAMYWYRQDPGQGLRLIYYSQIVNDFQKGDIAEGYSVSREKKESFPLTVTSAQKNPTAFYLCASSNRDVETQYFGPGTRLLVL.

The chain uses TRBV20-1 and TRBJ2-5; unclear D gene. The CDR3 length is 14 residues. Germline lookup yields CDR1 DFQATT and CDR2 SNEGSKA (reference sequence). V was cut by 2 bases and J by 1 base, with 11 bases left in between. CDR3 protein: CSARLTDFQETQYF. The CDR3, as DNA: TGCAGTGCTAGACTAACAGATTTCCAAGAGACCCAGTACTTC.

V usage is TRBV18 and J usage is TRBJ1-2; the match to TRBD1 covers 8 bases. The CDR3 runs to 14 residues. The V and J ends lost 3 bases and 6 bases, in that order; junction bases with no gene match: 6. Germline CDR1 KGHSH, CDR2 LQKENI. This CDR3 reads CASSPAARGHGYTF. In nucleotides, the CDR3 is TGTGCCAGCTCACCCGCCGCCAGGGGGCATGGCTACACCTTC.